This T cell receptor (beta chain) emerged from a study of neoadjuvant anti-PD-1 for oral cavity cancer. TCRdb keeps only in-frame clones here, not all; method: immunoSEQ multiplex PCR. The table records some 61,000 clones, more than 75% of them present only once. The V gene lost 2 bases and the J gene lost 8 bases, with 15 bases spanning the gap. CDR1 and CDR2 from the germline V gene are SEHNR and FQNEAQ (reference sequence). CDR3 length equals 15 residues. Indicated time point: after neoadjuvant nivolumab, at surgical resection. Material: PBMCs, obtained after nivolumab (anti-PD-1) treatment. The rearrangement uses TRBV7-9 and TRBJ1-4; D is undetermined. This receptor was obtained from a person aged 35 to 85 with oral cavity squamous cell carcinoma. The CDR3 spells CASSLSPIVGEKLFF. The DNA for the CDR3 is TGTGCCAGCAGCTTATCGCCGATTGTGGGGGAAAAACTGTTTTTT.